This T cell receptor beta chain was captured by sequencing in a study of regulatory T cells in long-lasting Graves disease (dated by TCRdb to the early 2020s). Background on the whole study: Persistent Graves' disease was defined as antithyroid drug treatment for over 5 years with persistently positive TSH receptor autoantibodies. This study used TCR sequencing and RNA sequencing of peripheral blood to compare persistent Graves' disease patients against newly diagnosed Graves' disease patients. The study was registered as a clinical trial and conducted in China. TCR sequencing covered 13 persistent and around 20 newly diagnosed Graves' disease patients, 33 samples in total. In the clinical cohort, patients with persistent Graves' disease had used antithyroid drugs for an average of roughly ten years.

The CDR3 goes from the cysteine to the phenylalanine over 15 residues. Only CDR3 DNA is held: 45 bases, read in frame from base 1. V is cut back by 3 bases and J by 4 bases, with 6 bases in the junction unmatched. The germline V gene (reference sequence) provides CDR1 LNHDA and CDR2 SQIVND. General study outcomes and caveats: Peripheral blood alone was examined, since thyroid tissue, which constituted the primary lesion, could not be accessed. Persistent Graves' disease patients showed lower TCR Shannon entropy and fewer highly expanded clones than newly diagnosed patients, suggesting clonal expansion. The authors acknowledged the small sample size as a limitation that may reduce accuracy. A larger number of public clonotypes was shared among persistent patients (approximately 3,000) than among newly diagnosed patients (roughly 970). TRBV28, TRBJ1-2 and TRBJ2-5 were preferentially used in persistent disease, while TRBV20-1 and TRBJ2-1 were favored in newly diagnosed disease. Sequencing and analysis were limited to the TCR beta chain.

Remarks on this clonotype: The antigen this receptor binds is unknown. Base qualities were left out, and no much larger clone turns up one base away.

The library relied on multiplex PCR. This sample was sequenced with an Illumina HiSeq 4000. TCR beta libraries were built with iRepertoire HTBI primers and Arm-PCR amplification of CDR3 regions. Before sequencing, the PCR products went through gel purification. The paper's processing steps were these. Gene usage analysis of CDR3 amino acid clonotypes relied on the 55 to 80 TRBV and more than twelve TRBJ segments identified across samples. COPE and FqMerger were used to merge the filtered high-quality paired reads into contigs. Contigs were aligned with BLAST to IMGT TRBV, TRBD and TRBJ reference genes, and CDR3 was defined per IMGT. Any clonotype with a frequency above 0.1% was classified as a highly expanded clone. Shannon entropy served as the measure of repertoire diversity, while the Gini coefficient captured V-J evenness. A clonotype was considered public if more than one individual shared it. TCRdb reanalyzed the raw reads on its own, using fastp at Q25 for trimming and MiXCR for clone calling, and kept in-frame beta chains. CDR3 protein sequences are deduplicated, and each keeps its most common genes and DNA. The V and J calls reflect TCRdb's pipeline rather than the authors' work. The sample table contains approximately 400,000 distinct CDR3 sequences; only one count was recorded for less than 25% of them. In total, the top ten clones hold 20% to 25% of the sample.

What this sample's time point label stands for: persistent/refractory GD, antithyroid drugs over 5 years with positive TRAb. RNA was extracted from PBMCs in TRIzol for both TCR sequencing and RNA sequencing. The diagnosis of Graves' disease followed American Thyroid Association guidelines. Patients for the study were recruited at an endocrinology department in Xi'an, China. Each patient gave approximately 9.7 milliliters of peripheral blood, collected in an EDTA anticoagulant tube. Ficoll Paque Plus density gradient separation was used to isolate PBMCs, and no additional T cell sorting was done. An Agilent 2100 Bioanalyzer and agarose gel were used to assess RNA quality, and a NanoDrop 2000 was used to measure RNA concentration.

This TCR derives from a female donor with Graves disease. The input for sequencing was peripheral blood mononuclear cells (PBMCs), taken when the disease was refractory, from a patient treated with antithyroid drugs. The V and J segments used are TRBV19 and TRBJ2-5, with 9 bases aligning to TRBD2. The DNA reads as follows: TGTGCCAGTAGTATTCCGGGACTAGCACTAGAGACCCAGTACTTC. This codes for CASSIPGLALETQYF.